A selection of T cell receptor beta chains follows, all from one sample in a study of T cell repertoires in cytomegalovirus infection. TCRdb re-called the reads with MiXCR, one entry per CDR3 protein. This table holds over 250,000 distinct CDR3 sequences, roughly a fifth found once. The antigens of these receptors remain unknown. The sample consisted of cultured PBMCs, taken from culture after CMV antigen stimulation. The receptors come from a human donor in good health (CMV status not recorded). Some clones in this sample may be carry-over from other donors' samples. CDR3s include the opening cysteine and the closing phenylalanine or tryptophan. The order of the fields is V gene, D gene, J gene, clone size, CDR3 DNA, CDR3 protein. A D gene is named only where the DNA matches it firmly. Clone sizes are given selectively: once, few, many, or a class where the clone is expanded.

TRBV6-1,.,TRBJ1-1,many,TGTGCCAGCAGTGCCGGACAGTTCGTATATACTGAAGCTTTCTTT,CASSAGQFVYTEAFF
TRBV27,.,TRBJ1-1,.,TGTGCCAGCGGTTTATTCCCTTGGAACACTGAAGCTTTCTTT,CASGLFPWNTEAFF
TRBV4-2,.,TRBJ2-5,.,TGTGCCAGCAGCCAAAGGTCGGGATCGACGGGGACCCGTCTGGAGACCCAGTACTTC,CASSQRSGSTGTRLETQYF
TRBV4-3,TRBD2,TRBJ2-7,.,TGCGCCAGCAGCCCTAACTTTGCGGGAGGGCCCAGCGAGCAGTACTTC,CASSPNFAGGPSEQYF
TRBV27,.,TRBJ2-3,few,TGTGCCAGCATGCGGGACCCCTTCTCGGTTGATACGCAGTATTTT,CASMRDPFSVDTQYF
TRBV9,TRBD2,TRBJ2-1,.,TGTGCCAGCAGCGTAGGAAGACTAGCCGGCAATGAGCAGTTCTTC,CASSVGRLAGNEQFF
TRBV12-3/TRBV12-4,.,TRBJ2-1,.,TGTGCCAGCAGTTCTCTCGTGGGTTACAATGAGCAGTTCTTC,CASSSLVGYNEQFF
TRBV7-2,TRBD2,TRBJ2-5,many,TGTGCCAGCAGCGCACTAGCGGGAGGGTCCAGGGAGACCCAGTACTTC,CASSALAGGSRETQYF
TRBV7-9,TRBD2,TRBJ2-3,.,TGTGCCAGCAGCTCCCTCCTAGCGGGAGCCCATTTCGGGACAGATACGCAGTATTTT,CASSSLLAGAHFGTDTQYF
TRBV10-3,TRBD2,TRBJ2-3,few,TGTGCCATCAGTGACCCTAGCGGGAGACGCACAGATACGCAGTATTTT,CAISDPSGRRTDTQYF